Detailed here is one T cell receptor (beta chain). The data were obtained in a study of OX40 agonist ivuxolimab in advanced cancers. Turning to the study itself: Dose-escalation patients were diagnosed with hepatocellular carcinoma, melanoma, renal cell cancer or head and neck cancer. One hepatocellular carcinoma and two cutaneous melanoma patients partially responded.

The V end was cut by 5 bases, the J end by 5 bases, with 6 bases between. CDR1 is MNHNS, CDR2 SASEGT, per germline. This CDR3 spans 11 amino acids. Sampling times: baseline, cycle 4 day 1, cycle 7 day 1. Repertoires were generated with immunoSEQ multiplex PCR, while TCRdb's copy carries only in-frame clones and drops some. The data show approximately 59,000 clones, around four fifths seen once. The chain links TRBV6-1 to TRBJ2-5; D unresolved. The sample was CD4+ or CD8+ T cells sorted from blood, taken in a trial of the OX40 agonist ivuxolimab. This receptor was identified in an adult with an advanced solid tumor such as melanoma, head and neck, liver or kidney cancer. CDR3 DNA sequence: TGTGCCAGCAGTTCTAGGGAGACCCAGTACTTC. Amino acids: CASSSRETQYF.